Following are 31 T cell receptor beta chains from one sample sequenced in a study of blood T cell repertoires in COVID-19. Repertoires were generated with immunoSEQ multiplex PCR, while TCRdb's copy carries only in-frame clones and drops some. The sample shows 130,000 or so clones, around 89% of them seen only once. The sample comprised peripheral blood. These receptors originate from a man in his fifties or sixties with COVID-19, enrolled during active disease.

CDR3: CASSYDSRNEKLFF. CDR3 coding DNA: TGTGCCAGCAGTTACGACAGCCGTAATGAAAAACTGTTTTTT. The V gene is TRBV6-6, the J gene TRBJ1-4, with D possibly TRBD1 on 5 matching bases. The CDR3 has 14 residues. Looked up from germline, CDR1 is MNHNY and CDR2 is SVGAGI (reference sequence). Trimming left V 2 bases short and J 4 bases short, with 8 bases between.

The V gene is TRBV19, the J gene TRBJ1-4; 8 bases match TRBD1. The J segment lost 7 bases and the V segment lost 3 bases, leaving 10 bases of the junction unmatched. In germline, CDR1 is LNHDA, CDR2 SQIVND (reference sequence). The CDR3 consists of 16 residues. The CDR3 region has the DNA TGTGCCAGTAGTATGGTAACAGGGGGGAGAAGTGAAAAACTGTTTTTT. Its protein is CASSMVTGGRSEKLFF. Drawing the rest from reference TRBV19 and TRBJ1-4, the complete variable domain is DGGITQSPKYLFRKEGQNVTLSCEQNLNHDAMYWYRQDPGQGLRLIYYSQIVNDFQKGDIAEGYSVSREKKESFPLTVTSAQKNPTAFYLCASSMVTGGRSEKLFFGSGTQLSVL.

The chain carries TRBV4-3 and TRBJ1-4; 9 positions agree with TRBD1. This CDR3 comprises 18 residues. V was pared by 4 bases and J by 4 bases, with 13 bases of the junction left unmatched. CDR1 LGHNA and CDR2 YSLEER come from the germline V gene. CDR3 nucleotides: TGCGCCAGCAGCCCCCGACAGGGGGGGACGTTTGGTAATGAAAAACTGTTTTTT. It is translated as CASSPRQGGTFGNEKLFF.

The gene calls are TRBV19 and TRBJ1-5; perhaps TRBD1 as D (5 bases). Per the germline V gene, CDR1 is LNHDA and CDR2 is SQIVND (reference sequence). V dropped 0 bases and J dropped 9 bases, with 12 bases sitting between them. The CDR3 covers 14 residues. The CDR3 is CASSIDRGGRPQHF. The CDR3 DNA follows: TGTGCCAGTAGTATAGATCGGGGGGGGAGGCCCCAGCATTTT.

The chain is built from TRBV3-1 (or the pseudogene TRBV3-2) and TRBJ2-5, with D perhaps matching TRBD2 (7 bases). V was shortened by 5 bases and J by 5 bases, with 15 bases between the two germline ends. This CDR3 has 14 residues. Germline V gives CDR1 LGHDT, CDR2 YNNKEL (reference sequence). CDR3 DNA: TGTGCCAGCAGCTCTAGGGGGGGGCTGGAGACCCAGTACTTC. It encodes CASSSRGGLETQYF.

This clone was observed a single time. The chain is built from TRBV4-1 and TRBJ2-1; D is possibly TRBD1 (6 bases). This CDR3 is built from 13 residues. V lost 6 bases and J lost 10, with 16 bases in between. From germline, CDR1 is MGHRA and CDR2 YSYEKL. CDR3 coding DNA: TGCGCCAGCAGTCTCACAACAGGGATGGAGCAGTTCTTC. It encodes CASSLTTGMEQFF.

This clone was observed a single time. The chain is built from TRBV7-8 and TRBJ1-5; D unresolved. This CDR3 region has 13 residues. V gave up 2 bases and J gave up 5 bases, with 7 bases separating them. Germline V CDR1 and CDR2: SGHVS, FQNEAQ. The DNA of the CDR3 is TGTGCCAGCAGCTTAATCCGAGATCAGCCCCAGCATTTT. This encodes CASSLIRDQPQHF.

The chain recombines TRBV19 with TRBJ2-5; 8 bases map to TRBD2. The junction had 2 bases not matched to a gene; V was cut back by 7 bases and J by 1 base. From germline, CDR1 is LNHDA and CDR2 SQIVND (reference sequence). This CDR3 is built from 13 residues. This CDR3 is CASNRGGQETQYF. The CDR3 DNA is TGTGCCAGTAATCGGGGGGGCCAAGAGACCCAGTACTTC.

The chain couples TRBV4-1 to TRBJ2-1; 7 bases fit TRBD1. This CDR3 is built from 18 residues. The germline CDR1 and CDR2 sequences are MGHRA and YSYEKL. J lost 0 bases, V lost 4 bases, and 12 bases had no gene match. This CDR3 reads CASSLRSLTGSSYNEQFF. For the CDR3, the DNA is TGCGCCAGCAGCCTGCGGAGCCTGACAGGGAGCTCCTACAATGAGCAGTTCTTC.

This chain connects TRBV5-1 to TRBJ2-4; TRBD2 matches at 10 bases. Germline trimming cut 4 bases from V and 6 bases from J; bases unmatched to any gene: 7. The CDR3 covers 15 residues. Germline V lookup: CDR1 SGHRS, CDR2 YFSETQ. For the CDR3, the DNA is TGCGCCAGCAGCGACGGGACTAGCGTGGTAAACATTCAGTACTTC. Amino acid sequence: CASSDGTSVVNIQYF.

CDR3 sequence reads: CASSQGTGTNYGYTF. CDR3 DNA sequence: TGTGCCAGCAGCCAAGGGACAGGGACGAACTATGGCTACACCTTC. V gene TRBV7-3 combines with J gene TRBJ1-2; TRBD1 aligns across 9 bases. Germline values: CDR1 SGHTA, CDR2 FQGTGA. The trim removed 5 bases at V and 2 bases at J, leaving 6 bases unmatched. This CDR3 is 15 amino acids long. Together with reference TRBV7-3 and TRBJ1-2, the CDR3 gives the full variable domain: GAGVSQTPSNKVTEKGKYVELRCDPISGHTALYWYRQSLGQGPEFLIYFQGTGAADDSGLPNDRFFAVRPEGSVSTLKIQRTERGDSAVYLCASSQGTGTNYGYTFGSGTRLTVV.

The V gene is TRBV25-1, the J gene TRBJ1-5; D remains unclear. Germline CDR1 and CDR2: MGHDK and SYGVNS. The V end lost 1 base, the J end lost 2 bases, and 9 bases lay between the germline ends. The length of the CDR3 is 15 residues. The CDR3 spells CASSESGEGNQPQHF. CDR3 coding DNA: TGTGCCAGCAGTGAATCGGGAGAAGGCAATCAGCCCCAGCATTTT.

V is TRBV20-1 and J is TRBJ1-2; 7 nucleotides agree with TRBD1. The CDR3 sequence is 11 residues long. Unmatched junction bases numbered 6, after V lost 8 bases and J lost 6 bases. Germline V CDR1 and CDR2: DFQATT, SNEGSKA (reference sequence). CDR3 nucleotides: TGCAGTACCGGAGACAGGGATGGCTACACCTTC. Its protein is CSTGDRDGYTF.

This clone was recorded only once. CDR3 DNA: TGTGCCAGCACATTAACCGCGGGTATCAGTTCACCCCTCCACTTT. Translation: CASTLTAGISSPLHF. The chain combines TRBV11-2 with TRBJ1-6; D gene unclear. Germline loops: CDR1 SGHAT, CDR2 FQNNGV. The CDR3 has 15 residues. V gave up 7 bases and J gave up 9 bases, with 19 bases separating them.

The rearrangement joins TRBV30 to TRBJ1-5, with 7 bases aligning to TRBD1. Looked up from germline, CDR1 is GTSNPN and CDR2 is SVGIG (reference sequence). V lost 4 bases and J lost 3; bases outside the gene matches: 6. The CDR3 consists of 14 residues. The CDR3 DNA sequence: TGTGCCTGGAATTCAGGGGGGAACAATCAGCCCCAGCATTTT. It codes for CAWNSGGNNQPQHF.

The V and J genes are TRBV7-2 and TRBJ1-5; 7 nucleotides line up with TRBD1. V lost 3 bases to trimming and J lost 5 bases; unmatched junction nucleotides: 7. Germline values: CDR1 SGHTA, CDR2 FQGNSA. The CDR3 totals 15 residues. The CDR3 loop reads CASSLGRQGHQPQHF. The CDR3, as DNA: TGTGCCAGCAGCTTGGGAAGACAGGGACATCAGCCCCAGCATTTT.

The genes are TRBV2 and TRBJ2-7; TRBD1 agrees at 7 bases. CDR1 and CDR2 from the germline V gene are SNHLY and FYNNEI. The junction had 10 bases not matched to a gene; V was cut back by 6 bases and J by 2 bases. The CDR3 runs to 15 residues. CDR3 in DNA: TGTGCCAGCAGACACAAGACAGGGTTCCCCTACGAGCAGTACTTC. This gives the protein CASRHKTGFPYEQYF.

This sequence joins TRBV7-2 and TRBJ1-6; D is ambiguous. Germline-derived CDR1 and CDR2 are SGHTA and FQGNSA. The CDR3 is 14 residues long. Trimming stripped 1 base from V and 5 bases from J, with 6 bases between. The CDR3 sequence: CASSLGGDNSPLHF. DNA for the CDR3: TGTGCCAGCAGCTTAGGGGGAGATAATTCACCCCTCCACTTT.

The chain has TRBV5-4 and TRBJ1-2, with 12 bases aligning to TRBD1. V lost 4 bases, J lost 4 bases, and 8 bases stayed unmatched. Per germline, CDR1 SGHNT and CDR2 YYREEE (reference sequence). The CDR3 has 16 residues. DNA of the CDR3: TGTGCCAGCAGCGGCCGGGACAGGGGGCTGGGCTATGGCTACACCTTC. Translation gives CASSGRDRGLGYGYTF.

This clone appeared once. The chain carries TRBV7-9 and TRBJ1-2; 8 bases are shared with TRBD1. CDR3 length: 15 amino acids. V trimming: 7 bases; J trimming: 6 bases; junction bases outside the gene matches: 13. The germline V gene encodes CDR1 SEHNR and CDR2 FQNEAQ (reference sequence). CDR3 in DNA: TGTGCCAGCACGAGGACAGGGCCCGGGGAAAATGGCTACACCTTC. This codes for CASTRTGPGENGYTF.

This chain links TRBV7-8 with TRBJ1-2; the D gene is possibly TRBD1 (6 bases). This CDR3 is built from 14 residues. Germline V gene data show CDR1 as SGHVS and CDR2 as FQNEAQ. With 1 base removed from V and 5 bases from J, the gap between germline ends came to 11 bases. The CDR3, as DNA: TGTGCCAGCAGCTTAGGGACAGCGAGTTATGGCTACACCTTC. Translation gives CASSLGTASYGYTF.

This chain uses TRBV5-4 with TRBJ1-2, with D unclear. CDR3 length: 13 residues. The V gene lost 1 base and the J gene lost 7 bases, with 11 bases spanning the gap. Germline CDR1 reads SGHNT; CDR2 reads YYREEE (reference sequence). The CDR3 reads CASSLRRLGGYTF. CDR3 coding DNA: TGTGCCAGCAGCTTGAGGCGGTTGGGTGGCTACACCTTC.

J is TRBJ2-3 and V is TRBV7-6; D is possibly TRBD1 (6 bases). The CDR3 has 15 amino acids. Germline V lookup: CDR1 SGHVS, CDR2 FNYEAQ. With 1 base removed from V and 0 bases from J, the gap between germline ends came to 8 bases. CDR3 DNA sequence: TGTGCCAGCAGCTTAGAAGGGGGTAGCACAGATACGCAGTATTTT. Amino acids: CASSLEGGSTDTQYF.

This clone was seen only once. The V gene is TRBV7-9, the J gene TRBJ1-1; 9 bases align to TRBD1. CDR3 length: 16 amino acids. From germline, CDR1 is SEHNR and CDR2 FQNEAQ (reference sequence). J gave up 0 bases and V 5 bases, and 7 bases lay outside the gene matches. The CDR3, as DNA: TGTGCCAGCAGCCCGGGGACAGGGACGATGAACACTGAAGCTTTCTTT. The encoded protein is CASSPGTGTMNTEAFF.

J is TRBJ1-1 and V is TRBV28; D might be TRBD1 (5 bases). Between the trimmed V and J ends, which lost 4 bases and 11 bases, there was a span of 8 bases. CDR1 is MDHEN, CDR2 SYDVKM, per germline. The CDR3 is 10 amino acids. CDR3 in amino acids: CASSSGRAFF. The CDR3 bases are TGTGCCAGCAGTTCAGGGCGCGCTTTCTTT.

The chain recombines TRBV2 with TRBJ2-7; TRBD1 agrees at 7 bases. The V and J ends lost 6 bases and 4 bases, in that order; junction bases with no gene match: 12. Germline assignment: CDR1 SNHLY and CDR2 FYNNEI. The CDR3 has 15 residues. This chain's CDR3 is CASSKLLLRGYEQYF. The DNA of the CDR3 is TGTGCCAGCAGCAAACTACTCCTCAGGGGGTACGAGCAGTACTTC. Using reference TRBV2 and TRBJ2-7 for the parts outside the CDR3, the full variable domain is EPEVTQTPSHQVTQMGQEVILRCVPISNHLYFYWYRQILGQKVEFLVSFYNNEISEKSEIFDDQFSVERPDGSNFTLKIRSTKLEDSAMYFCASSKLLLRGYEQYFGPGTRLTVT.

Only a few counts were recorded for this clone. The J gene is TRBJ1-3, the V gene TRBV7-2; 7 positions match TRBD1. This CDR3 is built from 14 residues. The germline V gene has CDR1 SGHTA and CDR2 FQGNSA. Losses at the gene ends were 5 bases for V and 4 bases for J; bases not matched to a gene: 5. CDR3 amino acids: CASSPQGTGNTIYF. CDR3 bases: TGTGCCAGCAGCCCACAGGGGACGGGAAACACCATATATTTT.

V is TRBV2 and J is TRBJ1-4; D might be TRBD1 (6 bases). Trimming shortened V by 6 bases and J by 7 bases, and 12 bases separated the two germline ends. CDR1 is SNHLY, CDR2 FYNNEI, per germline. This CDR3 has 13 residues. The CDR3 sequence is CASSDIRGEKLFF. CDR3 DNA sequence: TGTGCCAGCAGCGACATCAGGGGTGAAAAACTGTTTTTT.

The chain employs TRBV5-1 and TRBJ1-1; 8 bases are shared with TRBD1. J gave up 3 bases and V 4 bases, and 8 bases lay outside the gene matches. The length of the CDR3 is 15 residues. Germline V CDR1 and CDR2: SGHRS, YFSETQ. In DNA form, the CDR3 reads TGCGCCAGCAGCAAACAGGGGGTTGGGGACACTGAAGCTTTCTTT. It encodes CASSKQGVGDTEAFF.

The CDR3 protein is CASSLVGGASYNEQFF. CDR3 coding DNA: TGTGCCAGCAGCTTAGTAGGGGGGGCCTCCTACAATGAGCAGTTCTTC. The chain links TRBV7-8 to TRBJ2-1; D perhaps matches TRBD2 (7 bases). This CDR3 comprises 16 residues. CDR1 is SGHVS and CDR2 is FQNEAQ in the germline V gene. The germline V and J ends were trimmed by 1 base and 0 bases, with 10 bases remaining between them.

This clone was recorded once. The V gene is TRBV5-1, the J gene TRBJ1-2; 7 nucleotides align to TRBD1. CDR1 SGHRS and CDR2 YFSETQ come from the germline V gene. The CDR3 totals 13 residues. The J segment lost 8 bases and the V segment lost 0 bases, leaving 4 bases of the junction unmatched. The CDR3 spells CASSLEGAVGYTF. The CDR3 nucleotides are TGCGCCAGCAGCTTGGAGGGGGCGGTCGGCTACACCTTC.